In its sample, the clone carrying this TCR beta chain was seen many times. V was trimmed by 2 bases and J by 2 bases, leaving 28 bases between them. Looked up from germline, CDR1 is DFQATT and CDR2 is SNEGSKA (reference sequence). The CDR3 is 19 residues long. From the RT-PCR reads, TCRdb called clonotypes with MiXCR, one entry per CDR3 protein. The sample contains about 680,000 distinct CDR3 sequences, 14% of which appear only once. The sequencing input was memory CD4+ T cells from blood. This TCR was recovered from a female donor in good health, serving as a healthy control. This chain connects TRBV20-1 to TRBJ2-7, with D uncertain. This CDR3 reads CSARPTPQPSRILAYEQYF. The CDR3 bases are TGCAGTGCTAGACCAACCCCACAGCCCTCCAGGATACTTGCCTACGAGCAGTACTTC.